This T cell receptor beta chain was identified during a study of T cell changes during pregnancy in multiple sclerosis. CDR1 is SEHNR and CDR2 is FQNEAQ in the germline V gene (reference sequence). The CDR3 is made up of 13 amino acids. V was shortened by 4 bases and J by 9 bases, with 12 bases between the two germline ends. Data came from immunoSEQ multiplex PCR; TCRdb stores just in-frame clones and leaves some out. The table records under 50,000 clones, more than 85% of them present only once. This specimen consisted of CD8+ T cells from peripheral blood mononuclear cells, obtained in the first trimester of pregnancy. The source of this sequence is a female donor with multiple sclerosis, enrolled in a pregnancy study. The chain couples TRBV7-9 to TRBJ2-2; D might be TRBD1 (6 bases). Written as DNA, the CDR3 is TGTGCCAGCAGCTCCTTCGACAGGAGGGAGCTGTTTTTT. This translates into CASSSFDRRELFF.